These T cell receptor beta chains were read from a single sample in a study of yellow fever vaccine responses in identical twins. TCRdb processed the RT-PCR reads anew with MiXCR; each CDR3 protein has one entry. The sample lists about 18,000 distinct CDR3 sequences; roughly two thirds were seen once. Source: T cells from blood (PBMCs), unsorted or a sorted subset (not recorded which), taken before or after yellow fever vaccination (not recorded which). The receptor source for this set is a woman between 18 and 29 years old who received the yellow fever vaccine. Each CDR3 is given with its conserved first and last residue. Each record gives: V gene, J gene, CDR3 protein.

V gene: TRBV9
J gene: TRBJ2-5
CDR3 protein: CASSVGGIQETQYF

V gene: TRBV20-1
J gene: TRBJ2-3
CDR3 protein: CSARDWASGGADTQYF

V gene: TRBV11-1
J gene: TRBJ1-6
CDR3 protein: CASSLPPNNSPLHF

V gene: TRBV11-3
J gene: TRBJ2-7
CDR3 protein: CASSFGVPAYEQYF

V gene: TRBV2
J gene: TRBJ2-3
CDR3 protein: CASSEDSTDTQYF

V gene: TRBV29-1
J gene: TRBJ2-1
CDR3 protein: CSVERAYNEQFF

V gene: TRBV5-1
J gene: TRBJ2-7
CDR3 protein: CASSLYQGFNEQYF

V gene: TRBV11-3
J gene: TRBJ2-1
CDR3 protein: CASSGQGEQFF

V gene: TRBV2
J gene: TRBJ2-7
CDR3 protein: CASSVGTGGFYEQYF

V gene: TRBV2
J gene: TRBJ2-5
CDR3 protein: CASSVTGDRANF

V gene: TRBV29-1
J gene: TRBJ2-3
CDR3 protein: CSVQTGTDTQYF

V gene: TRBV28
J gene: TRBJ1-5
CDR3 protein: CASSVNQPQHF

V gene: TRBV18
J gene: TRBJ2-3
CDR3 protein: CASSPGTLTDTQYF

V gene: TRBV11-2
J gene: TRBJ2-1
CDR3 protein: CASSLFGANYNEQFF

V gene: TRBV11-3
J gene: TRBJ2-1
CDR3 protein: CASSLLSGQGANEQFF

V gene: TRBV11-1
J gene: TRBJ1-6
CDR3 protein: CASSLDRADNSPLHF

V gene: TRBV5-8
J gene: TRBJ2-5
CDR3 protein: CASRSQGRTETQYF

V gene: TRBV18
J gene: TRBJ2-3
CDR3 protein: CASSPRVASDTQYF

V gene: TRBV20-1
J gene: TRBJ2-3
CDR3 protein: CSVTWRGTSDKQYF

V gene: TRBV2
J gene: TRBJ2-7
CDR3 protein: CARSDATSRSEQYF

V gene: TRBV29-1
J gene: TRBJ2-3
CDR3 protein: CSVGRARADTQYF

V gene: TRBV29-1
J gene: TRBJ2-1
CDR3 protein: CSVETPRLAYNEQFF

V gene: TRBV15
J gene: TRBJ2-1
CDR3 protein: CATSLEDKGSNEQFF

V gene: TRBV28
J gene: TRBJ2-4
CDR3 protein: CASTYGLPSAKNIQYF

V gene: TRBV20-1
J gene: TRBJ1-3
CDR3 protein: CSAVTGVGNTIYF

V gene: TRBV11-2
J gene: TRBJ1-3
CDR3 protein: CASSLWTGGSNTIYF

V gene: TRBV20-1
J gene: TRBJ2-1
CDR3 protein: CSARSLAGWNEQFF

V gene: TRBV5-1
J gene: TRBJ2-2
CDR3 protein: CASSFDTGELFF

V gene: TRBV6-2/TRBV6-3
J gene: TRBJ2-3
CDR3 protein: CASSYRDSTDTQYF

V gene: TRBV29-1
J gene: TRBJ2-5
CDR3 protein: CSTTGSSLETQYF